This TCR beta chain was sequenced in a study of Graves' ophthalmopathy and Graves' hyperthyroidism. Study findings and constraints: Ophthalmopathy and stable hyperthyroidism were discriminated by a 13-signature model, with about 90% sensitivity and 80% to 84% specificity.

A diagnosis was made from clinical symptoms together with serum thyroxine, TRAb, thyroid ultrasound and orbital computed tomography. CDR3 length equals 16 residues. CDR1 and CDR2 from the germline V gene are MGHDK and SYGVNS. The ends lost 6 bases at V and 3 bases at J; junction bases unmatched: 7. As the template, RNA transcripts were used to amplify TCR beta CDR3 regions. Investigators did first-round RT-PCR with HTBI primers, then second-round multiplex PCR. TCRdb used MiXCR to reprocess the multiplex PCR reads, holding one entry per CDR3 protein. In the table there are 650,000 to 900,000 distinct CDR3 sequences, roughly 41% of which are singletons. Concerning this clonotype itself: The antigen is undetermined.

The rearrangement uses TRBV25-1 and TRBJ1-4; TRBD1 matches 10 bases. The source material was peripheral blood. The clonotype originates from an adult man with Graves' ophthalmopathy. The CDR3 region has the DNA TGTGCCAGCAGCTCCGGGACAGGGGTATCTAATGAAAAACTGTTTTTT. It codes for CASSSGTGVSNEKLFF.